One sample yielded the 18 T cell receptor beta chains listed below, sequenced in a study of technical replicates of blood from several donors. Libraries were prepared by immunoSEQ multiplex PCR; TCRdb keeps only in-frame clonotypes and omits some of them. The sample holds tens of thousands of clones, roughly 94% seen once. What was sequenced was T cells isolated from PBMCs. The receptors derive from a human donor in good health.

The V and J genes are TRBV7-9 and TRBJ1-5, with no clear D. V dropped 1 base and J dropped 5 bases, with 9 bases sitting between them. This CDR3 contains 14 residues. Germline V lookup: CDR1 SEHNR, CDR2 FQNEAQ (reference sequence). The DNA of the CDR3 is TGTGCCAGCAGCTTAGGTCAGGACTATCAGCCCCAGCATTTT. Its protein is CASSLGQDYQPQHF.

The J gene is TRBJ2-4, the V gene TRBV6-5; 8 positions agree with TRBD2. The CDR3 loop spans 13 amino acids. Germline V gives CDR1 MNHEY, CDR2 SVGAGI. V was clipped by 6 bases and J by 5 bases; unmatched bases: 3. This chain's CDR3 is CASRPGGENIQYF. The CDR3 DNA is TGTGCCAGCAGACCGGGGGGGGAAAACATTCAGTACTTC.

This clone was observed a few times. The rearrangement links TRBV5-6 to TRBJ1-1; D perhaps matches TRBD1 (5 bases). Trimming stripped 2 bases from V and 8 bases from J, with 13 bases between. CDR3 length equals 13 residues. Germline CDR1 SGHDT, CDR2 YYEEEE. CDR3 DNA sequence: TGTGCCAGCAGCTTTTTGGGGCAGTACGAAGCTTTCTTT. Protein: CASSFLGQYEAFF.

The chain has TRBV5-1 and TRBJ1-1; TRBD1 matches at 8 bases. V lost 2 bases to trimming and J lost 3 bases; unmatched junction nucleotides: 9. The CDR3 is made up of 16 amino acids. The germline CDR1 and CDR2 sequences are SGHRS and YFSETQ. The chain's CDR3 is CASSFQTGGIYTEAFF. CDR3 in DNA: TGCGCCAGCAGCTTCCAAACAGGGGGAATCTACACTGAAGCTTTCTTT.

V gene TRBV10-3 combines with J gene TRBJ1-2, with no clear D. There are 17 residues in the CDR3. Germline V gene lookup returns CDR1 ENHRY and CDR2 SYGVKD. Trimming cost V 0 bases and J 1 base, with 15 bases left between them. In nucleotides, the CDR3 is TGTGCCATCAGTGAGTCGATATCGCAGAGGTTTAACTATGGCTACACCTTC. It yields the protein CAISESISQRFNYGYTF.

This chain uses TRBV18 with TRBJ1-1, with D possibly matching TRBD1 (5 bases). Germline V gene lookup returns CDR1 KGHSH and CDR2 LQKENI. V was trimmed by 0 bases and J by 1 base, leaving 9 bases between them. This CDR3 has 15 amino acids. As DNA, the CDR3 is TGTGCCAGCTCACCACCGCAGGGAACGAACACTGAAGCTTTCTTT. It is translated as CASSPPQGTNTEAFF.

This chain uses TRBV29-1 with TRBJ2-7; 8 positions match TRBD1. The trim removed 4 bases at V and 5 bases at J, leaving 7 bases unmatched. CDR3 length: 13 residues. Germline CDR1 is SQVTM and CDR2 is ANQGSEA. For the CDR3, the DNA is TGCAGCGTTGCGTCCGGGACAGGAAACGAGCAGTACTTC. This sequence encodes CSVASGTGNEQYF.

V gene TRBV10-2 combines with J gene TRBJ2-7, with 10 bases aligning to TRBD2. The CDR3 length is 14 residues. In germline, CDR1 is WSHSY, CDR2 SAAADI. The junction had 5 bases not matched to a gene; V was cut back by 8 bases and J by 1 base. In DNA form, the CDR3 reads TGCGCCAGCTTTGCTAGCGGGGGATCCTACGAGCAGTACTTC. Its protein is CASFASGGSYEQYF.

The chain couples TRBV7-6 to TRBJ2-1; TRBD2 matches 8 bases. CDR1 SGHVS and CDR2 FNYEAQ come from the germline V gene. Losses at the gene ends were 2 bases for V and 5 bases for J; bases not matched to a gene: 11. The CDR3 is made up of 17 amino acids. CDR3 bases: TGTGCCAGCAGCTTAACCTACAGCGGGAGAGGGGACAATGAGCAGTTCTTC. Encoded protein: CASSLTYSGRGDNEQFF.

The V and J genes are TRBV13 and TRBJ2-1; the D gene is possibly TRBD1 (6 bases). The CDR3 is 19 amino acids. Trimming left V 1 base short and J 0 bases short, with 19 bases between. Germline assignment: CDR1 PRHDT and CDR2 FYEKMQ (reference sequence). CDR3 DNA: TGTGCCAGCAGCTTAGCGGGACACTCCGGAGTCCCCTCCTACAATGAGCAGTTCTTC. It specifies CASSLAGHSGVPSYNEQFF.

This chain links TRBV28 with TRBJ1-3; D is ambiguous. The germline V and J ends were trimmed by 7 bases and 4 bases, with 14 bases remaining between them. This CDR3 contains 14 residues. The germline V gene has CDR1 MDHEN and CDR2 SYDVKM. The chain's CDR3 is CASTAPGGGNTIYF. Written as DNA, the CDR3 is TGTGCCAGCACCGCTCCAGGAGGCGGAAACACCATATATTTT.

The rearrangement uses TRBV10-2 and TRBJ1-2, with TRBD1 matching 11 bases. Germline V gene sequence: CDR1 WSHSY, CDR2 SAAADI. V trimming: 1 base; J trimming: 4 bases; junction bases outside the gene matches: 5. The CDR3 extends over 16 amino acids. CDR3 residues: CASSEFRTGGSYGYTF. CDR3 sequence (DNA): TGCGCCAGCAGTGAGTTTCGGACAGGGGGCTCCTATGGCTACACCTTC.

The J gene is TRBJ2-7, the V gene TRBV28, with 7 nucleotides matching TRBD2. Germline V gene sequence: CDR1 MDHEN, CDR2 SYDVKM. V shed 3 bases and J 2 bases; nucleotides not matched to a gene: 13. This CDR3 is 17 amino acids long. The CDR3 DNA is TGTGCCAGCAGTTTGGCTTCCTCGGGACTATCACCCTACGAGCAGTACTTC. Its protein is CASSLASSGLSPYEQYF.

The chain couples TRBV18 to TRBJ2-7; a possible D gene is TRBD1 (6 bases). The CDR3 has 15 residues. Germline assignment: CDR1 KGHSH and CDR2 LQKENI. V dropped 5 bases and J dropped 2 bases, with 16 bases sitting between them. CDR3 region: CASSSEIGTTYEQYF. The CDR3 region has the DNA TGTGCCAGCTCAAGCGAGATCGGGACAACCTACGAGCAGTACTTC.

The rearrangement links TRBV9 to TRBJ1-2; maybe TRBD1 (6 bases). V was trimmed by 2 bases and J by 4 bases, leaving 9 bases between them. Germline CDR1 and CDR2: SGDLS and YYNGEE. This CDR3 spans 13 amino acids. CDR3 in amino acids: CASSVEQGYGYTF. CDR3 nucleotides: TGTGCCAGCAGCGTCGAACAGGGCTATGGCTACACCTTC.

The chain recombines TRBV13 with TRBJ2-6; D not resolved. The CDR3 runs to 13 residues. From germline, CDR1 is PRHDT and CDR2 FYEKMQ (reference sequence). The V gene lost 8 bases and the J gene lost 0 bases, with 5 bases spanning the gap. The CDR3 coding sequence is TGTGCCAGCCGAGGCTCTGGGGCCAACGTCCTGACTTTC. Encoded protein: CASRGSGANVLTF.

This clone was detected only once. V gene TRBV11-2 combines with J gene TRBJ2-2; 10 nucleotides match TRBD1. There are 14 residues in the CDR3. V shed 5 bases and J 8 bases; nucleotides not matched to a gene: 5. Germline CDR1 SGHAT, CDR2 FQNNGV. The CDR3 coding sequence is TGTGCCAGCAGCCTGGACAGGGGGTTAGGGGAGCTGTTTTTT. Protein sequence: CASSLDRGLGELFF.

This clone showed up just a few times. The rearrangement joins TRBV7-2 to TRBJ1-1, with a possible D match to TRBD1 (6 bases). The CDR3 runs to 15 residues. Trimming pared 4 bases from V and 1 base from J, leaving 13 bases between. Germline V lookup: CDR1 SGHTA, CDR2 FQGNSA. CDR3 nucleotide sequence: TGTGCCAGCAGCTCCTCCGGGACAACGAACACTGAAGCTTTCTTT. Translated: CASSSSGTTNTEAFF.